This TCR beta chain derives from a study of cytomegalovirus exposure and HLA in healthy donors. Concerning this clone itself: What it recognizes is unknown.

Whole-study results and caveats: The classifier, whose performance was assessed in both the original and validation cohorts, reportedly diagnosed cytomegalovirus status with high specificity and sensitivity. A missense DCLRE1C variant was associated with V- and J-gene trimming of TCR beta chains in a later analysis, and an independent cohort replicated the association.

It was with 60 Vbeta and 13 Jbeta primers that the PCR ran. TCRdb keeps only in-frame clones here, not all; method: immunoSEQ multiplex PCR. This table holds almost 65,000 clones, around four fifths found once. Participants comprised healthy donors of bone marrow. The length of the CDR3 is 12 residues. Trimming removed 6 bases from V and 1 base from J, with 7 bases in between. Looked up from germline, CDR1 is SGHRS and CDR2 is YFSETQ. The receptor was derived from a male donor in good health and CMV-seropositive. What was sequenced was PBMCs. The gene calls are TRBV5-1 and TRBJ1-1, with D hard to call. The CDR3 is CASIPQNTEAFF. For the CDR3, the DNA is TGCGCCAGCATTCCACAGAACACTGAAGCTTTCTTT.